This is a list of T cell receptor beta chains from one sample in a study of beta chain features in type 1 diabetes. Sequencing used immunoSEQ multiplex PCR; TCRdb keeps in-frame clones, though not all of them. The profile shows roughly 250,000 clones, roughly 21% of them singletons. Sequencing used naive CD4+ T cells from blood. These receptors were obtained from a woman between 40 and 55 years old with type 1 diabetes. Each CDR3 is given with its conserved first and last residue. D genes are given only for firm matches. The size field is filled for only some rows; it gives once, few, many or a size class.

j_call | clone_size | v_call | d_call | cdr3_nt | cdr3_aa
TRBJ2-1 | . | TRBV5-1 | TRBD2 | TGCGCCAGCAGCTTAATAGCGGGGGGGCAGGCTGAGCAGTTCTTC | CASSLIAGGQAEQFF
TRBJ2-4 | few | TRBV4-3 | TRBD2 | TGCGCCAGCAGCCTCGAGGGACTAATTCAGTACTTC | CASSLEGLIQYF
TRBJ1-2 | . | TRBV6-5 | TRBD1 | TGTGCCAGCAGTTACGGCTCGGGACAGGGGGGAGGCTACACCTTC | CASSYGSGQGGGYTF
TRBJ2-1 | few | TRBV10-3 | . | TGTGCCATCAGTGAGTACGGACTAGAGCAGTTCTTC | CAISEYGLEQFF
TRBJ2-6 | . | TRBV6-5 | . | TGTGCCAGCAGCCGCAGAAGTACTGGGGCCAACGTCCTGACTTTC | CASSRRSTGANVLTF
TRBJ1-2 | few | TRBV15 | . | TGTGCCACCAGCAGAGATCCGGGAGGCTATGGCTACACCTTC | CATSRDPGGYGYTF
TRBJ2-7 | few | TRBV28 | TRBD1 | TGTGCCAGCAGCTTGGACAGGTACGAGCAGTACTTC | CASSLDRYEQYF
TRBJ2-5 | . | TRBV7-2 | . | TGTGCCAGCAGCTTAGGCAGAGAGACCCAGTACTTC | CASSLGRETQYF
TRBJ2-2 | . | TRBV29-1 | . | TGCAGCGTTGAACATGTTTCCGGGGAGCTGTTTTTT | CSVEHVSGELFF
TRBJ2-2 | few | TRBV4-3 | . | TGCGCCAGCAGCCAAGATGAGCAGGGGATCCCCGCGAACACCGGGGAGCTGTTTTTT | CASSQDEQGIPANTGELFF
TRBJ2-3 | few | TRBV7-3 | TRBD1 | TGTGCCAGCAGCGGACAGGGGGGGACAGATACGCAGTATTTT | CASSGQGGTDTQYF
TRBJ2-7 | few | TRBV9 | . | TGTGCCAGCAGCGTAGGTCCAGGCGGGGCCTACGAGCAGTACTTC | CASSVGPGGAYEQYF